These 19 T cell receptor beta chains came from one sample sequenced in a study of T-cell memory formation after mild COVID-19. From the 5' RACE reads, TCRdb called clonotypes with MiXCR, one entry per CDR3 protein. The repertoire consists of nearly 250,000 distinct CDR3 sequences, with 15% occurring once and the leading ten covering 2.1%. Sequencing was done on a sample of PBMCs or a T cell subset sorted from them (not recorded which). All receptors come from an adult woman who had mild COVID-19 (a few samples of this study predate the infection). Cell type and time point are not known.

A note on this clonotype: At one boundary the junction diverges from the germline segment, which might be a read error. The rearrangement joins TRBV29-1 to TRBJ2-3, with a possible D match to TRBD2 (5 bases). Germline CDR1 and CDR2: SQVTM and ANQGSEA. CDR3 size: 11 residues. In DNA form, the CDR3 reads TGCAGCGTTGAAGACGGAGGCCCACTTTTTTTT. As protein: CSVEDGGPLFF.

The table lists this clonotype with a few counts. This chain links TRBV15 with TRBJ2-5, with D possibly being TRBD2 (6 bases). Trimming removed 2 bases from V and 5 bases from J, with 9 bases in between. The CDR3 runs to 13 residues. Germline values: CDR1 LNHNV, CDR2 YYDKDF (reference sequence). CDR3 amino acids: CATSRSGLETQYF. CDR3 in DNA: TGTGCCACCAGCAGAAGCGGGCTGGAGACCCAGTACTTC. The whole variable domain, filled in from reference TRBV15 and TRBJ2-5, reads DAMVIQNPRYQVTQFGKPVTLSCSQTLNHNVMYWYQQKSSQAPKLLFHYYDKDFNNEADTPDNFQSRRPNTSFCFLDIRSPGLGDTAMYLCATSRSGLETQYFGPGTRLLVL.

The V gene is TRBV20-1, the J gene TRBJ1-4; 7 bases match TRBD1. J lost 7 bases, V lost 0 bases, and 8 bases had no gene match. The CDR3 spans 15 residues. Looked up from germline, CDR1 is DFQATT and CDR2 is SNEGSKA (reference sequence). The CDR3 coding sequence is TGCAGTGCTAGAGACCTATGGGGGACAGCTGAAAAACTGTTTTTT. This codes for CSARDLWGTAEKLFF.

This clonotype appeared many times. The V call is TRBV7-9, the J call TRBJ2-1; D is possibly TRBD1 or TRBD2 (5 bases each). The V and J ends lost 4 bases and 9 bases respectively, with 19 bases between them. Germline assignment: CDR1 SEHNR and CDR2 FQNEAQ (reference sequence). CDR3 length: 15 amino acids. The CDR3 spells CASSYHGVSGAEQFF. The CDR3 DNA follows: TGTGCCAGCAGCTATCATGGTGTTTCCGGGGCTGAGCAGTTCTTC.

V usage is TRBV29-1 and J usage is TRBJ2-3; D may match TRBD1 or TRBD2 (5 bases each). Looked up from germline, CDR1 is SQVTM and CDR2 is ANQGSEA. CDR3 length: 14 amino acids. Deletions cut 6 bases from V and 3 bases from J, with 16 bases between. CDR3 DNA: TGCAGCGTGAGGCTTCCAGGGAGAACAGATACGCAGTATTTT. Translated: CSVRLPGRTDTQYF.

This clonotype was seen only a few times. The chain combines TRBV6-6 with TRBJ1-6; 9 bases align to TRBD1. V gave up 0 bases and J gave up 8 bases; unmatched junction bases: 5. Germline CDR1 is MNHNY and CDR2 is SVGAGI (reference sequence). The CDR3 totals 16 residues. This CDR3 is CASSYSPRQGDSPLHF. CDR3 DNA sequence: TGTGCCAGCAGTTACTCTCCGAGACAGGGGGATTCACCCCTCCACTTT.

This chain links TRBV4-2 with TRBJ1-1; tentatively, D is TRBD1 (5 bases). Trimming cost V 4 bases and J 1 base, with 16 bases left between them. CDR3 size: 16 residues. The germline CDR1 and CDR2 sequences are LGHNA and YNFKEQ. CDR3 protein: CASSRPEGRKNTEAFF. The CDR3 bases are TGTGCCAGCAGCCGTCCTGAGGGACGGAAGAACACTGAAGCTTTCTTT.

The chain is built from TRBV6-2 or TRBV6-3 and TRBJ2-1, with D perhaps assigned TRBD1 or TRBD2 (6 bases each). Deletions cut 2 bases from V and 5 bases from J, with 19 bases between. Germline CDR1 and CDR2: MNHEY and SVGEGT. The CDR3 is 17 amino acids. This chain's CDR3 is CASSYRRGGRADNEQFF. Here the CDR3 DNA reads TGTGCCAGCAGTTACCGACGTGGGGGGCGGGCAGACAATGAGCAGTTCTTC.

This sequence joins TRBV5-6 and TRBJ2-5; TRBD1 might be the D (6 bases). V lost 2 bases to trimming and J lost 1 base, with 9 bases between them. CDR3 size: 14 residues. From germline, CDR1 is SGHDT and CDR2 YYEEEE. The CDR3: CASSFRDIQETQYF. For the CDR3, the DNA is TGTGCCAGCAGCTTCCGGGACATCCAAGAGACCCAGTACTTC.

The table lists this clonotype with a few counts. J is TRBJ1-1 and V is TRBV6-5, with unresolved D. The CDR3 runs 12 residues. Germline lookup yields CDR1 MNHEY and CDR2 SVGAGI. The V gene lost 5 bases and the J gene lost 2 bases, with 6 bases spanning the gap. DNA for the CDR3: TGTGCCAGCAGTGGCTTTAACACTGAAGCTTTCTTT. It encodes CASSGFNTEAFF.

This clonotype was detected only a few times. The CDR3 DNA reads TGTGCCAGCAGTCTCCGGGCCCTCAACACCGGGGAGCTGTTTTTT. The encoded protein is CASSLRALNTGELFF. The V and J genes are TRBV12-3 or TRBV12-4 and TRBJ2-2; no firm D call. The V and J ends lost 5 bases and 2 bases respectively, with 12 bases between them. The CDR3 has 15 residues.

This clonotype was counted a few times. V usage is TRBV7-9 and J usage is TRBJ2-7, with D hard to call. The germline V and J ends were trimmed by 1 base and 8 bases, with 12 bases remaining between them. The CDR3 is 13 residues long. From germline, CDR1 is SEHNR and CDR2 FQNEAQ (reference sequence). In DNA, the CDR3 is TGTGCCAGCAGCTTAGGGGCTACGGAGAAGCAGTACTTC. Translation gives CASSLGATEKQYF. Full variable domain (outside the CDR3, taken from reference TRBV7-9 and TRBJ2-7): DTGVSQNPRHKITKRGQNVTFRCDPISEHNRLYWYRQTLGQGPEFLTYFQNEAQLEKSRLLSDRFSAERPKGSFSTLEIQRTEQGDSAMYLCASSLGATEKQYFGPGTRLTVT.

This clonotype was detected ten times or more. The chain combines TRBV29-1 with TRBJ2-7, with TRBD1 identical over 9 bases. The CDR3 loop spans 12 amino acids. Germline V CDR1 and CDR2: SQVTM, ANQGSEA. Germline trimming cut 6 bases from V and 6 bases from J; bases unmatched to any gene: 6. As DNA, the CDR3 is TGCAGCGTCCGGGGACAGGGCGGCGAGCAGTACTTC. This codes for CSVRGQGGEQYF.

This clonotype was found a few times. The CDR3 region has the DNA TGTGCCAGCAGAGCGACAGGGCGTTATTTCGGCTACACCTTC. Translation gives CASRATGRYFGYTF. The genes are TRBV12-3 or TRBV12-4 and TRBJ1-2; 7 bases line up with TRBD1. The CDR3 is 14 amino acids. After removal of 6 bases from V and 8 bases from J, the junction contained 12 bases not matched to a gene.

This clonotype was detected a few times. The chain joins TRBV6-2 or TRBV6-3 to TRBJ2-1; D is uncertain. V was clipped by 5 bases and J by 6 bases, with 8 bases between them. The CDR3 length is 12 residues. Germline V lookup: CDR1 MNHEY, CDR2 SVGEGT. The CDR3 nucleotides are TGTGCCAGCAGTAAGCGACGCAATGAGCAGTTCTTC. It encodes CASSKRRNEQFF.

This clonotype was detected ten times or more. The V gene is TRBV5-1, the J gene TRBJ1-2; 10 bases are a match to TRBD1. The CDR3 runs 15 residues. Germline V gene lookup returns CDR1 SGHRS and CDR2 YFSETQ. V shed 4 bases and J 4 bases; nucleotides not matched to a gene: 7. The CDR3 DNA follows: TGCGCCAGCAGCCCGGAGACAGGGGGCGCCTATGGCTACACCTTC. It specifies CASSPETGGAYGYTF.

The table lists this clonotype with a few counts. J is TRBJ1-5 and V is TRBV24-1, with a possible D match to TRBD1 (6 bases). The V and J ends lost 5 bases and 2 bases respectively, with 9 bases between them. Germline values: CDR1 KGHDR, CDR2 SFDVKD. The CDR3 consists of 14 residues. The CDR3 coding sequence is TGTGCCACCAGTGCACAGGGAGGCAATCAGCCCCAGCATTTT. Amino acid sequence: CATSAQGGNQPQHF.

V usage is TRBV7-6 and J usage is TRBJ2-1, with D tentatively TRBD2 (7 bases). V was shortened by 1 base and J by 0 bases, with 10 bases between the two germline ends. The germline V gene has CDR1 SGHVS and CDR2 FNYEAQ. This CDR3 contains 16 residues. The CDR3 is CASSLEGGSSYNEQFF. As DNA, the CDR3 is TGTGCCAGCAGCTTAGAGGGGGGGAGCTCCTACAATGAGCAGTTCTTC.

This sequence joins TRBV12-3 or TRBV12-4 and TRBJ2-1; 9 bases align to TRBD2. After removal of 5 bases from V and 6 bases from J, the junction contained 8 bases not matched to a gene. The CDR3 loop spans 15 amino acids. The CDR3 spells CASSLLAGRSNEQFF. The DNA for the CDR3 is TGTGCCAGCAGTCTCCTAGCGGGAAGGTCCAATGAGCAGTTCTTC.